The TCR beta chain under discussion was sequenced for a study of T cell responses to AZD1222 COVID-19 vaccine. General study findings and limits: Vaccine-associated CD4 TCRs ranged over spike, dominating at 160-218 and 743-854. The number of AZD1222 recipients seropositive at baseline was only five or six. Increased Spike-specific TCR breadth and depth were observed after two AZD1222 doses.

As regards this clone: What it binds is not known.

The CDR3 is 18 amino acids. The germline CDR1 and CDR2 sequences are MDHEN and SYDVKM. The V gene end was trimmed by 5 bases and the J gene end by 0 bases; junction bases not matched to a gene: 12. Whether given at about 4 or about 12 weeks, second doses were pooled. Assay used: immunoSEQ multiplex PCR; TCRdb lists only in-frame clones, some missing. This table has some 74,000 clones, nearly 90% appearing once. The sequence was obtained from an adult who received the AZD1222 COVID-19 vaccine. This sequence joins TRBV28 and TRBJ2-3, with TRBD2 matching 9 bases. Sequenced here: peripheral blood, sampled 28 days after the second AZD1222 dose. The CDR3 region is CASSAPTGRGGSTDTQYF. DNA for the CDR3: TGTGCCAGCAGTGCTCCCACAGGGCGGGGGGGTAGCACAGATACGCAGTATTTT.